These 19 T cell receptor beta chains share one sample of origin, sequenced in a study of blood T cell repertoires in COVID-19. Assay used: immunoSEQ multiplex PCR; TCRdb lists only in-frame clones, some missing. The data hold 350,000 to 450,000 clones, with over 75% observed a single time. Sequences were obtained from peripheral blood. The receptor set was obtained from a woman aged 40 to 50 with COVID-19, enrolled during active disease.

The V and J genes are TRBV5-1 and TRBJ2-3; TRBD1 matches at 8 bases. The germline CDR1 and CDR2 sequences are SGHRS and YFSETQ. V lost 5 bases to trimming and J lost 1 base; unmatched junction nucleotides: 6. This CDR3 comprises 15 residues. This CDR3 is CASRAQGAGTDTQYF. The CDR3 DNA reads TGCGCCAGCAGAGCCCAGGGGGCCGGCACAGATACGCAGTATTTT.

The chain joins TRBV28 to TRBJ1-6; 7 positions match TRBD1. CDR1 and CDR2 from the germline V gene are MDHEN and SYDVKM. With V trimmed by 3 bases and J by 8 bases, 13 bases remained unmatched. The CDR3 contains 17 residues. This CDR3 reads CASSLVTGRVGHSPLHF. The CDR3 DNA follows: TGTGCCAGCAGTTTGGTGACAGGGCGTGTCGGGCATTCACCCCTCCACTTT.

This chain joins TRBV4-2 and TRBJ2-5; TRBD1 might be the D (7 bases). The germline V gene encodes CDR1 LGHNA and CDR2 YNFKEQ. V was cut by 0 bases and J by 2 bases, with 13 bases left in between. This CDR3 comprises 16 residues. DNA for the CDR3: TGTGCCAGCAGCCAAGATCCATCAGGGGGGCAAGAGACCCAGTACTTC. The encoded protein is CASSQDPSGGQETQYF.

The genes are TRBV6-2 or TRBV6-3 and TRBJ2-3; TRBD1 matches at 7 bases. J gave up 3 bases and V 3 bases, and 3 bases lay outside the gene matches. Germline CDR1 and CDR2: MNHEY and SVGEGT. The CDR3 consists of 14 residues. CDR3 region: CASSYEGATDTQYF. In nucleotides, the CDR3 is TGTGCCAGCAGTTATGAGGGGGCAACAGATACGCAGTATTTT.

The V and J genes are TRBV5-6 and TRBJ1-4; TRBD1 agrees at 11 bases. The CDR3 has 15 amino acids. V trimming: 2 bases; J trimming: 7 bases; junction bases outside the gene matches: 4. The germline V gene has CDR1 SGHDT and CDR2 YYEEEE. This CDR3 is CASSFTGTGGEKLFF. CDR3 DNA: TGTGCCAGCAGCTTTACCGGGACAGGGGGTGAAAAACTGTTTTTT.

There are a few counts of this clone. This rearrangement joins TRBV28 to TRBJ2-7; D is undetermined. The CDR3 sequence is 15 residues long. From germline, CDR1 is MDHEN and CDR2 SYDVKM. Trimming stripped 3 bases from V and 1 base from J, with 13 bases between. In nucleotides, the CDR3 is TGTGCCAGCAGTTTTTCTCGCGGCAGATCCTACGAGCAGTACTTC. Residues: CASSFSRGRSYEQYF. The whole variable domain, filled in from reference TRBV28 and TRBJ2-7, reads DVKVTQSSRYLVKRTGEKVFLECVQDMDHENMFWYRQDPGLGLRLIYFSYDVKMKEKGDIPEGYSVSREKKERFSLILESASTNQTSMYLCASSFSRGRSYEQYFGPGTRLTVT.

V and J are TRBV6-1 and TRBJ1-2; D is uncertain. CDR3 length: 15 amino acids. The germline V gene encodes CDR1 MNHNS and CDR2 SASEGT. The germline V and J ends were trimmed by 0 bases and 5 bases, with 13 bases remaining between them. CDR3 residues: CASSEARRATYGYTF. CDR3 DNA sequence: TGTGCCAGCAGTGAAGCGAGGAGGGCCACTTATGGCTACACCTTC.

As DNA, the CDR3 is TGTGCCAGCAGATTCACAAGGGGGTTAGGGGAGCAGTTCTTC. Protein: CASRFTRGLGEQFF. The J gene is TRBJ2-1, the V gene TRBV27; a possible D gene is TRBD1 (6 bases). The CDR3 totals 14 residues. Per germline, CDR1 MNHEY and CDR2 SMNVEV (reference sequence). Trimming pared 6 bases from V and 10 bases from J, leaving 19 bases between.

The V and J genes are TRBV19 and TRBJ1-6; TRBD1 agrees at 7 bases. The CDR3 covers 14 residues. Trimming cost V 6 bases and J 10 bases; bases outside gene matches: 9. CDR1 is LNHDA, CDR2 SQIVND, per germline (reference sequence). CDR3 sequence (DNA): TGTGCCAGTAGCCTTGACAGGGTGGGATCACCCCTCCACTTT. Translated: CASSLDRVGSPLHF.

CDR3 in DNA: TGTGCCAGCAGCGTAGAGCCTAATCAGCCCCAGCATTTT. Protein: CASSVEPNQPQHF. The genes are TRBV9 and TRBJ1-5; D remains ambiguous. Trimming removed 0 bases from V and 4 bases from J, with 5 bases in between. The CDR3 runs 13 residues. CDR1 is SGDLS and CDR2 is YYNGEE in the germline V gene.

This rearrangement joins TRBV5-1 to TRBJ1-6; no clear D. V lost 3 bases to trimming and J lost 9 bases, with 16 bases between them. Germline assignment: CDR1 SGHRS and CDR2 YFSETQ. This CDR3 is 15 amino acids long. CDR3 amino acids: CASSSNSQAGSPLHF. CDR3 in DNA: TGCGCCAGCAGCTCCAATTCCCAGGCTGGTTCACCCCTCCACTTT.

V and J are TRBV16 and TRBJ2-2, with 7 nucleotides matching TRBD1. V dropped 4 bases and J dropped 1; count of bases not matched to a gene: 6. This CDR3 is built from 16 residues. CDR1 is KGHSY, CDR2 FQNENV, per germline. The CDR3 sequence is CASSPLGDRNTGELFF. CDR3 sequence (DNA): TGTGCCAGCAGCCCCCTCGGGGACAGGAACACCGGGGAGCTGTTTTTT.

The gene calls are TRBV7-9 and TRBJ2-1, with D unresolved. V shed 5 bases and J shed 1 base, with 9 bases lying between them. Germline CDR1 SEHNR, CDR2 FQNEAQ (reference sequence). The CDR3 extends over 14 amino acids. The CDR3 nucleotides read TGTGCCAGCAGCCACTCAGGTTCCTACAATGAGCAGTTCTTC. Its translation is CASSHSGSYNEQFF.

J is TRBJ2-7 and V is TRBV27, with 7 positions matching TRBD2. The CDR3 runs 13 residues. V was clipped by 1 base and J by 6 bases; unmatched bases: 3. Germline CDR1 reads MNHEY; CDR2 reads SMNVEV (reference sequence). The CDR3 DNA sequence: TGTGCCAGCAGTTTATTGGGAGGGGCCGAGCAGTACTTC. It translates to CASSLLGGAEQYF.

The chain recombines TRBV27 with TRBJ2-2; 7 positions agree with TRBD1. Trimming removed 7 bases from V and 2 bases from J; junction bases left unmatched: 4. The CDR3 runs to 14 residues. Looked up from germline, CDR1 is MNHEY and CDR2 is SMNVEV (reference sequence). CDR3 bases: TGTGCCAGCAATAGACAGGGTAACACCGGGGAGCTGTTTTTT. The encoded protein is CASNRQGNTGELFF.

The chain combines TRBV19 with TRBJ1-2, with D possibly being TRBD1 (5 bases). Trimming left V 5 bases short and J 4 bases short, with 14 bases between. CDR3 length equals 14 residues. CDR1 is LNHDA, CDR2 SQIVND, per germline (reference sequence). The CDR3 loop reads CASSPSDSLYGYTF. The CDR3 DNA sequence: TGTGCCAGTAGTCCTTCCGACAGCCTCTATGGCTACACCTTC.

The chain is built from TRBV6-5 and TRBJ1-2; 11 bases align to TRBD1. The CDR3 covers 15 residues. The J segment lost 5 bases and the V segment lost 4 bases, leaving 6 bases of the junction unmatched. The germline gives CDR1 MNHEY, CDR2 SVGAGI. The CDR3 DNA reads TGTGCCAGCAGTTGGACAGGGGGCGAAGGATATGGCTACACCTTC. It codes for CASSWTGGEGYGYTF.

The CDR3 DNA follows: TGTGCCAGCAGCGTGAACAGGGGCGGAGGTGGCTACACCTTC. Amino acid sequence: CASSVNRGGGGYTF. The chain joins TRBV7-2 to TRBJ1-2; 7 positions agree with TRBD1. Germline lookup yields CDR1 SGHTA and CDR2 FQGNSA. Trimming took 5 bases from V and 7 from J; bases not matched to a gene: 10. The CDR3 runs to 14 residues.

The J gene is TRBJ2-5, the V gene TRBV15; no definite D call. Germline V gene sequence: CDR1 LNHNV, CDR2 YYDKDF (reference sequence). Trimming pared 1 base from V and 1 base from J, leaving 19 bases between. The CDR3 totals 18 residues. The CDR3 sequence is CATSRAVGRVVLQETQYF. The CDR3 coding sequence is TGTGCCACCAGCAGAGCGGTGGGCCGAGTTGTTCTCCAAGAGACCCAGTACTTC.